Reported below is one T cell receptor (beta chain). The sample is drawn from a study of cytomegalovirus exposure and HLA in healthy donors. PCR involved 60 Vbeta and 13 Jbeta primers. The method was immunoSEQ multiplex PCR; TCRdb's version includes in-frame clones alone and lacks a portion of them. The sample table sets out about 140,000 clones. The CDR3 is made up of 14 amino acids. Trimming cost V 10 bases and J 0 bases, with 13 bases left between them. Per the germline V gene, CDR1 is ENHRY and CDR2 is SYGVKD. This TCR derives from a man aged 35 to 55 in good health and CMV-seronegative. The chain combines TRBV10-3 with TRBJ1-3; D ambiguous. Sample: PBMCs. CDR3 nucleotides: TGTGCCACCCTTTCCGAGGTCTCTGGAAACACCATATATTTT. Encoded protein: CATLSEVSGNTIYF.